The 28 T cell receptor beta chains below were found in one sample sequenced in a study of blood T cell repertoires in COVID-19. The data were produced by immunoSEQ multiplex PCR, yet TCRdb's version contains in-frame clones alone and is incomplete. The repertoire includes roughly 49,000 clones, roughly nine tenths of them detected once, and roughly 9.7% sits in the top ten. Sample: peripheral blood. The receptor set was obtained from a woman over 75 with acute or convalescent COVID-19.

This sequence joins TRBV9 and TRBJ1-2; no clear D gene. Germline assignment: CDR1 SGDLS and CDR2 YYNGEE. Trimming removed 0 bases at V and 4 bases at J, with 13 bases between. The CDR3 has 15 residues. CDR3 amino acids: CASSVGGQPIYGYTF. CDR3 nucleotides: TGTGCCAGCAGCGTAGGTGGGCAGCCTATCTATGGCTACACCTTC.

The V call is TRBV4-2, the J call TRBJ2-7; D possibly corresponds to TRBD1 (5 bases). There are 15 residues in the CDR3. Germline V CDR1 and CDR2: LGHNA, YNFKEQ. Trimming pared 1 base from V and 2 bases from J, leaving 12 bases between. The CDR3, as DNA: TGTGCCAGCAGCCAAGGGACACAAATAACCTACGAGCAGTACTTC. Translated, it gives CASSQGTQITYEQYF.

The genes are TRBV24-1 and TRBJ2-2; 10 bases map to TRBD1. The CDR3 covers 17 residues. Germline lookup yields CDR1 KGHDR and CDR2 SFDVKD. The V gene end was trimmed by 5 bases and the J gene end by 2 bases; junction bases not matched to a gene: 7. CDR3 nucleotide sequence: TGTGCCACCAGTGGCGCCCGGGACAGGGGAAACACCGGGGAGCTGTTTTTT. Its protein product is CATSGARDRGNTGELFF.

This chain links TRBV5-1 with TRBJ2-1; the D gene is possibly TRBD2 (5 bases). Germline lookup yields CDR1 SGHRS and CDR2 YFSETQ. V was trimmed by 5 bases and J by 3 bases, leaving 15 bases between them. The CDR3 runs 15 residues. CDR3 in DNA: TGCGCCAGCAGGACTGAGGGAGAAGGCTACAATGAGCAGTTCTTC. It translates to CASRTEGEGYNEQFF.

J is TRBJ1-2 and V is TRBV7-9; 7 bases match TRBD1. CDR3 length equals 14 residues. The germline V gene encodes CDR1 SEHNR and CDR2 FQNEAQ (reference sequence). Trimming took 5 bases from V and 7 from J; bases not matched to a gene: 10. Here the CDR3 DNA reads TGTGCCAGCAGCCGCACAGGGGAGAGGAGTGGCTACACCTTC. Protein product: CASSRTGERSGYTF.

V usage is TRBV3-1 (or the pseudogene TRBV3-2) and J usage is TRBJ2-1; D remains unclear. Trimming removed 1 base at V and 0 bases at J, with 7 bases between. This CDR3 spans 15 amino acids. The germline CDR1 and CDR2 sequences are LGHDT and YNNKEL (reference sequence). CDR3 nucleotides: TGTGCCAGCAGCCAAGCCCGGAGCTCCTACAATGAGCAGTTCTTC. Translating it yields CASSQARSSYNEQFF.

The rearrangement joins TRBV7-2 to TRBJ2-1; 11 bases fit TRBD2. The CDR3 length is 14 residues. With V trimmed by 5 bases and J by 13 bases, 10 bases remained unmatched. The germline V gene encodes CDR1 SGHTA and CDR2 FQGNSA. The CDR3 is CASSPRLAGSSQFF. Here the CDR3 DNA reads TGTGCCAGCAGCCCAAGACTAGCGGGAAGCTCACAGTTCTTC.

V is TRBV5-6 and J is TRBJ2-1; D may be TRBD1 (6 bases). CDR3 size: 15 residues. CDR1 is SGHDT and CDR2 is YYEEEE in the germline V gene. Trimming left V 0 bases short and J 4 bases short, with 11 bases between. CDR3 in amino acids: CASSLVGTSYNEQFF. For the CDR3, the DNA is TGTGCCAGCAGCTTGGTAGGGACAAGTTACAATGAGCAGTTCTTC.

This chain connects TRBV11-1 to TRBJ2-5, with 12 bases identical to TRBD2. Trimming cost V 3 bases and J 5 bases; bases outside gene matches: 7. Germline CDR1 reads SGHAT; CDR2 reads FQDESV (reference sequence). The CDR3 is made up of 16 amino acids. The CDR3 region has the DNA TGTGCCAGCAGCTTTCTAGCGGGAGGGCGTGGTGAGACCCAGTACTTC. It yields the protein CASSFLAGGRGETQYF.

The V gene is TRBV4-1, the J gene TRBJ1-5, with D perhaps TRBD1 (6 bases). Germline V gene data show CDR1 as MGHRA and CDR2 as YSYEKL. V was clipped by 0 bases and J by 3 bases, with 18 bases between them. The CDR3 is 18 amino acids. Written as DNA, the CDR3 is TGCGCCAGCAGCCAAGATTTATGGACAGAACTTTTCAATCAGCCCCAGCATTTT. Translated: CASSQDLWTELFNQPQHF.

The chain uses TRBV2 and TRBJ1-1; 7 bases fit TRBD1. Per germline, CDR1 SNHLY and CDR2 FYNNEI. The junction had 4 bases not matched to a gene; V was cut back by 8 bases and J by 1 base. This CDR3 contains 13 residues. This CDR3 is CASSTGRNTEAFF. In DNA, the CDR3 is TGTGCCAGCTCGACAGGGCGGAACACTGAAGCTTTCTTT.

The chain's CDR3 is CASSLRTSGTLSYEQYF. The CDR3 DNA is TGTGCCAGTAGCCTCCGGACTAGCGGGACCCTCTCCTACGAGCAGTACTTC. The chain uses TRBV19 and TRBJ2-7, with 12 bases that match TRBD2. The ends lost 6 bases at V and 0 bases at J; junction bases unmatched: 9. The CDR3 has 17 amino acids. Germline lookup yields CDR1 LNHDA and CDR2 SQIVND (reference sequence). Drawing the rest from reference TRBV19 and TRBJ2-7, the complete variable domain is DGGITQSPKYLFRKEGQNVTLSCEQNLNHDAMYWYRQDPGQGLRLIYYSQIVNDFQKGDIAEGYSVSREKKESFPLTVTSAQKNPTAFYLCASSLRTSGTLSYEQYFGPGTRLTVT.

This chain connects TRBV5-6 to TRBJ2-2, with D hard to call. Looked up from germline, CDR1 is SGHDT and CDR2 is YYEEEE. There are 16 residues in the CDR3. V was shortened by 1 base and J by 5 bases, with 15 bases between the two germline ends. CDR3 sequence reads: CASSLFDHPGTGELFF. In DNA form, the CDR3 reads TGTGCCAGCAGCTTGTTCGATCACCCCGGTACCGGGGAGCTGTTTTTT. Combining the CDR3 with reference TRBV5-6 and TRBJ2-2 gives the whole variable domain DAGVTQSPTHLIKTRGQQVTLRCSPKSGHDTVSWYQQALGQGPQFIFQYYEEEERQRGNFPDRFSGHQFPNYSSELNVNALLLGDSALYLCASSLFDHPGTGELFFGEGSRLTVL.

Comments on this clone: Other DNA sequences in the same sample also yield this CDR3. The chain has TRBV7-2 and TRBJ2-2, with 8 bases matching TRBD2. Germline V gene sequence: CDR1 SGHTA, CDR2 FQGNSA. V shed 5 bases and J 0 bases; nucleotides not matched to a gene: 2. CDR3 size: 15 residues. The CDR3 region has the DNA TGTGCCAGCAGCAGTAGCGGGGCGAACACCGGGGAGCTGTTTTTT. This gives the protein CASSSSGANTGELFF.

This chain links TRBV27 with TRBJ2-1; D gene ambiguous. The V and J ends lost 4 bases and 9 bases respectively, with 13 bases between them. CDR1 is MNHEY, CDR2 SMNVEV, per germline (reference sequence). The length of the CDR3 is 13 residues. DNA of the CDR3: TGTGCCAGCAGTTCCCCGGTCGTCGGTGAGCAGTTCTTC. This gives the protein CASSSPVVGEQFF.

The rearrangement joins TRBV19 to TRBJ1-2; 8 bases agree with TRBD1. The CDR3 runs to 14 residues. Germline trimming cut 7 bases from V and 2 bases from J; bases unmatched to any gene: 6. Per germline, CDR1 LNHDA and CDR2 SQIVND (reference sequence). CDR3 sequence: CASTLTGENYGYTF. CDR3 bases: TGTGCCAGTACCCTGACAGGGGAAAACTATGGCTACACCTTC. Using reference TRBV19 and TRBJ1-2 for the parts outside the CDR3, the full variable domain is DGGITQSPKYLFRKEGQNVTLSCEQNLNHDAMYWYRQDPGQGLRLIYYSQIVNDFQKGDIAEGYSVSREKKESFPLTVTSAQKNPTAFYLCASTLTGENYGYTFGSGTRLTVV.

The chain carries TRBV7-9 and TRBJ1-1; 9 bases are a match to TRBD1. The CDR3 loop spans 17 amino acids. V shed 6 bases and J 1 base; nucleotides not matched to a gene: 12. Germline V CDR1 and CDR2: SEHNR, FQNEAQ (reference sequence). The CDR3 protein is CASSQGNRGLRNTEAFF. The CDR3 DNA sequence: TGTGCCAGCAGTCAAGGGAACAGGGGGCTACGGAACACTGAAGCTTTCTTT.

The V call is TRBV2, the J call TRBJ2-7; 7 positions match TRBD2. This CDR3 region has 15 residues. V gave up 7 bases and J gave up 2 bases; unmatched junction bases: 11. The germline gives CDR1 SNHLY, CDR2 FYNNEI. CDR3 in DNA: TGTGCCAGCACAACCGAATCGGGAGGTACCTACGAGCAGTACTTC. Its translation: CASTTESGGTYEQYF.

The rearrangement links TRBV10-3 to TRBJ1-6; possible D gene TRBD1, 6 bases. Trimming took off 3 bases at V and 8 bases at J, with 14 bases between the two ends. CDR1 is ENHRY and CDR2 is SYGVKD in the germline V gene. The CDR3 sequence is 15 residues long. The CDR3 sequence: CAISEGGSAYSPLHF. CDR3 nucleotide sequence: TGTGCCATCAGTGAAGGGGGTTCCGCGTATTCACCCCTCCACTTT.

V gene TRBV24-1 combines with J gene TRBJ1-5, with D unresolved. Looked up from germline, CDR1 is KGHDR and CDR2 is SFDVKD. V was shortened by 4 bases and J by 0 bases, with 9 bases between the two germline ends. The CDR3 has 15 amino acids. The CDR3 here is CATSESRGSNQPQHF. In nucleotides, the CDR3 is TGTGCCACCAGTGAGTCCCGGGGTAGCAATCAGCCCCAGCATTTT.

The J gene is TRBJ1-4, the V gene TRBV30, with 9 bases matching TRBD1. The CDR3 runs 14 residues. Per germline, CDR1 GTSNPN and CDR2 SVGIG (reference sequence). V dropped 3 bases and J dropped 5; count of bases not matched to a gene: 4. CDR3 DNA: TGTGCCTGGAGCGCCGGACAGGGGAATGAAAAACTGTTTTTT. This encodes CAWSAGQGNEKLFF.

This clone was seen only once. V gene TRBV5-1 combines with J gene TRBJ2-1, with TRBD2 as a possible D gene (5 bases). The germline CDR1 and CDR2 sequences are SGHRS and YFSETQ. V lost 0 bases to trimming and J lost 4 bases, with 11 bases between them. The CDR3 extends over 15 amino acids. The CDR3 is CASSLASREYNEQFF. CDR3 nucleotide sequence: TGCGCCAGCAGCTTGGCCTCGAGGGAATACAATGAGCAGTTCTTC.

The chain has TRBV12-5 and TRBJ2-2, with D possibly being TRBD1 (5 bases). V lost 1 base and J 0 bases, leaving 9 bases between the germline ends. Germline CDR1 is LGHNT and CDR2 is FRNRAP. The CDR3 runs 16 residues. The chain's CDR3 is CASGLGTPSNTGELFF. CDR3 coding DNA: TGTGCTAGTGGTTTGGGGACACCTTCGAACACCGGGGAGCTGTTTTTT.

J is TRBJ1-1 and V is TRBV4-1; 8 bases are a match to TRBD1. V gave up 4 bases and J gave up 0 bases; unmatched junction bases: 7. CDR1 is MGHRA, CDR2 YSYEKL, per germline. This CDR3 has 16 residues. The CDR3 sequence is CASSRGQGPMNTEAFF. CDR3 nucleotides: TGCGCCAGCAGCCGCGGACAGGGACCCATGAACACTGAAGCTTTCTTT.

CDR3 loop: CASSSPRGAGDTQYF. The CDR3 nucleotides are TGCGCCAGCAGCTCCCCCCGCGGGGCGGGTGATACGCAGTATTTT. V and J are TRBV5-1 and TRBJ2-3, with D possibly being TRBD2 (6 bases). CDR1 is SGHRS, CDR2 YFSETQ, per germline. Trimming stripped 3 bases from V and 6 bases from J, with 17 bases between. This CDR3 is built from 15 residues.

The chain has TRBV19 and TRBJ2-5, with 7 bases that match TRBD1. V lost 3 bases to trimming and J lost 4 bases; unmatched junction nucleotides: 5. This CDR3 region has 14 residues. Germline V gives CDR1 LNHDA, CDR2 SQIVND (reference sequence). The CDR3 sequence is CASSITAGGETQYF. DNA for the CDR3: TGTGCCAGTAGTATTACGGCAGGGGGAGAGACCCAGTACTTC.

The rearrangement joins TRBV13 to TRBJ2-5; the D gene is possibly TRBD1 (6 bases). V was cut by 5 bases and J by 2 bases, with 15 bases left in between. CDR3 length: 15 amino acids. Per the germline V gene, CDR1 is PRHDT and CDR2 is FYEKMQ (reference sequence). CDR3 bases: TGTGCCAGCAGCCCACCATGGACAGAGCAAGAGACCCAGTACTTC. Protein product: CASSPPWTEQETQYF.

This clone is a singleton in its sample. V usage is TRBV18 and J usage is TRBJ1-4, with 7 bases matching TRBD1. Germline CDR1 and CDR2: KGHSH and LQKENI. Trimming removed 4 bases from V and 1 base from J; junction bases left unmatched: 0. This CDR3 comprises 14 residues. In DNA form, the CDR3 reads TGTGCCAGCTCACGACAGGGAACTAATGAAAAACTGTTTTTT. This translates into CASSRQGTNEKLFF. Full variable domain (rest looked up from reference TRBV18 and TRBJ1-4): NAGVMQNPRHLVRRRGQEARLRCSPMKGHSHVYWYRQLPEEGLKFMVYLQKENIIDESGMPKERFSAEFPKEGPSILRIQQVVRGDSAAYFCASSRQGTNEKLFFGSGTQLSVL.